The 28 T cell receptor beta chains presented below share a single source sample, sequenced in a study of graft-versus-host responses after intestinal transplantation. Their antigen targets remain unknown. Clones were read by immunoSEQ multiplex PCR, and TCRdb kept only the in-frame ones, dropping some. The sample includes about 130,000 clones, 80% to 95% of them seen just once. The sequenced sample was unstimulated CD4+ T cells sorted from spleen or lymph node cells, obtained before intestinal transplant. The receptor source for this set is a human donor who received an intestinal transplant.

CDR3 sequence: CASSREVFYGYTF. For the CDR3, the DNA is TGTGCCAGCAGCCGGGAGGTCTTTTATGGCTACACCTTC. The gene calls are TRBV25-1 and TRBJ1-2, with D uncertain. This CDR3 spans 13 amino acids. Germline V gene sequence: CDR1 MGHDK, CDR2 SYGVNS. Between the trimmed V and J ends, which lost 6 bases and 5 bases, there was a span of 13 bases.

The chain joins TRBV30 to TRBJ1-1, with 8 bases aligning to TRBD1. Germline CDR1 reads GTSNPN; CDR2 reads SVGIG (reference sequence). V dropped 5 bases and J dropped 3; count of bases not matched to a gene: 2. The CDR3 sequence is 12 residues long. The CDR3 sequence: CAWDRGHTEAFF. CDR3 DNA sequence: TGTGCCTGGGACAGGGGCCACACTGAAGCTTTCTTT.

This clone has only one observation. The chain is built from TRBV5-1 and TRBJ2-2; 13 bases agree with TRBD2. The CDR3 has 17 amino acids. Germline-derived CDR1 and CDR2 are SGHRS and YFSETQ. Germline trimming cut 4 bases from V and 7 bases from J; bases unmatched to any gene: 10. The CDR3 protein is CASSQGLAGVYGGELFF. The DNA for the CDR3 is TGCGCCAGCAGCCAAGGACTAGCGGGAGTTTATGGCGGGGAGCTGTTTTTT.

The V gene is TRBV18, the J gene TRBJ2-5; tentatively, D is TRBD1 or TRBD2 (5 bases each). V lost 4 bases, J lost 11 bases, and 11 bases lay in between. CDR3 length: 11 amino acids. Germline lookup yields CDR1 KGHSH and CDR2 LQKENI. CDR3 in DNA: TGTGCCAGCTCACAGGTGGGGGAGCAGTACTTC. It encodes CASSQVGEQYF.

The chain uses TRBV4-1 and TRBJ2-4; D may be TRBD1 (6 bases). Trimming took 2 bases from V and 0 from J, leaving 8 bases between them. Looked up from germline, CDR1 is MGHRA and CDR2 is YSYEKL. CDR3 length equals 15 residues. DNA of the CDR3: TGCGCCAGCAGCCAACCAGGGGTAGCCAAAAACATTCAGTACTTC. It yields the protein CASSQPGVAKNIQYF.

This rearrangement joins TRBV5-6 to TRBJ1-4, with 8 positions matching TRBD1. Germline CDR1 reads SGHDT; CDR2 reads YYEEEE. The CDR3 has 13 amino acids. The V and J ends lost 1 base and 7 bases, in that order; junction bases with no gene match: 0. CDR3 sequence reads: CASSLQGAEKLFF. The CDR3 region has the DNA TGTGCCAGCAGCTTGCAGGGGGCTGAAAAACTGTTTTTT.

The chain employs TRBV9 and TRBJ2-2, with 7 bases identical to TRBD2. Germline CDR1 is SGDLS and CDR2 is YYNGEE. V was pared by 2 bases and J by 1 base, with 2 bases of the junction left unmatched. CDR3 length: 15 residues. The CDR3 DNA reads TGTGCCAGCAGCGTGTTAGCGGGGAACACCGGGGAGCTGTTTTTT. Protein product: CASSVLAGNTGELFF.

As to this clone: The same CDR3 can be traced to other DNA sequences in this sample. The gene calls are TRBV9 and TRBJ2-1; D uncertain. The CDR3 loop spans 12 amino acids. Between the trimmed V and J ends, which lost 0 bases and 5 bases, there was a span of 3 bases. CDR1 is SGDLS, CDR2 YYNGEE, per germline. CDR3 bases: TGTGCCAGCAGCGTAGAGGACAATGAGCAGTTCTTC. This codes for CASSVEDNEQFF.

The chain joins TRBV6-5 to TRBJ1-1; 10 positions agree with TRBD1. Germline-derived CDR1 and CDR2 are MNHEY and SVGAGI. CDR3 length: 15 residues. The J segment lost 3 bases and the V segment lost 5 bases, leaving 6 bases of the junction unmatched. The CDR3 DNA sequence: TGTGCCAGCAGTCCGACAGGGGGCCGGGACACTGAAGCTTTCTTT. It codes for CASSPTGGRDTEAFF.

This sequence joins TRBV7-9 and TRBJ2-2; TRBD1 aligns across 9 bases. V shed 4 bases, J shed 3 bases, and the junction held 3 bases outside the gene matches. Germline CDR1 is SEHNR and CDR2 is FQNEAQ (reference sequence). The CDR3 spans 15 residues. Here the CDR3 reads CASSSGTGYTGELFF. The CDR3 nucleotides read TGTGCCAGCAGCTCCGGGACAGGGTACACCGGGGAGCTGTTTTTT.

This clone has only one observation. V gene TRBV15 combines with J gene TRBJ2-7, with a possible D match to TRBD1 (6 bases). The CDR3 has 14 residues. Looked up from germline, CDR1 is LNHNV and CDR2 is YYDKDF (reference sequence). Trimming shortened V by 1 base and J by 5 bases, and 12 bases separated the two germline ends. DNA for the CDR3: TGTGCCACCAGCAGAGGAGACAGGTGGAACGAGCAGTACTTC. This gives the protein CATSRGDRWNEQYF.

The CDR3, as DNA: TGTGCCAGCAGTTTATTTGGCCCCGCTGTATACTATGGCTACACCTTC. This translates into CASSLFGPAVYYGYTF. J is TRBJ1-2 and V is TRBV28, with no clear D. Trimming removed 1 base at V and 3 bases at J, with 15 bases between. CDR1 and CDR2 (germline): MDHEN, SYDVKM. The CDR3 is made up of 16 amino acids.

The chain carries TRBV11-2 and TRBJ2-1, with 14 bases fitting TRBD2. CDR1 is SGHAT, CDR2 FQNNGV, per germline. CDR3 length: 19 amino acids. Trimming at V came to 5 bases and at J to 0 bases, leaving 9 bases not matched to a gene. CDR3 region: CASSLRLAGGGSSYNEQFF. The CDR3 coding sequence is TGTGCCAGCAGCCTCCGACTAGCGGGAGGGGGGAGCTCCTACAATGAGCAGTTCTTC.

The chain is built from TRBV5-1 and TRBJ1-2; weak D call: TRBD1 (5 bases). The germline gives CDR1 SGHRS, CDR2 YFSETQ. V shed 2 bases and J shed 10 bases, with 27 bases lying between them. The CDR3 has 17 amino acids. The CDR3 DNA sequence: TGCGCCAGCAGCTTAGAGGGGCGGAGCAGGGTGCAAGGCGTCTACACCTTC. Protein product: CASSLEGRSRVQGVYTF.

V and J are TRBV19 and TRBJ2-1; 9 nucleotides align to TRBD2. Germline assignment: CDR1 LNHDA and CDR2 SQIVND (reference sequence). Losses at the gene ends were 8 bases for V and 2 bases for J; bases not matched to a gene: 7. The CDR3 is made up of 15 amino acids. Here the CDR3 DNA reads TGTGCCAGTGGACGGTTAGCGGGAGCCTACAATGAGCAGTTCTTC. It encodes CASGRLAGAYNEQFF. The full variable domain, its missing parts supplied by reference TRBV19 and TRBJ2-1, is DGGITQSPKYLFRKEGQNVTLSCEQNLNHDAMYWYRQDPGQGLRLIYYSQIVNDFQKGDIAEGYSVSREKKESFPLTVTSAQKNPTAFYLCASGRLAGAYNEQFFGPGTRLTVL.

The chain links TRBV6-1 to TRBJ1-5; 7 bases agree with TRBD1. CDR1 is MNHNS and CDR2 is SASEGT in the germline V gene. The V gene end was trimmed by 4 bases and the J gene end by 0 bases; junction bases not matched to a gene: 3. The CDR3 is made up of 15 amino acids. The CDR3 DNA sequence: TGTGCCAGCAGTGCTGGGACAGATAGCAATCAGCCCCAGCATTTT. It codes for CASSAGTDSNQPQHF.

The chain uses TRBV21-1 and TRBJ2-1. TRBV21-1 is listed as a pseudogene. CDR3 length: 13 amino acids. The CDR3 DNA is TGTGCCAGCAGCGGTAATAAAACCTTTGAGCAGTTCTTC. Protein: CASSGNKTFEQFF.

The chain employs TRBV5-4 and TRBJ2-7; D is ambiguous. Germline V gives CDR1 SGHNT, CDR2 YYREEE (reference sequence). This CDR3 has 14 residues. The germline V and J ends were trimmed by 0 bases and 0 bases, with 7 bases remaining between them. In DNA form, the CDR3 reads TGTGCCAGCAGCTTGGGCCGGAGCTCCTACGAGCAGTACTTC. Protein product: CASSLGRSSYEQYF.

The genes are TRBV11-3 and TRBJ1-5; TRBD1 matches at 7 bases. Losses at the gene ends were 3 bases for V and 3 bases for J; bases not matched to a gene: 5. The CDR3 covers 15 residues. The germline V gene encodes CDR1 SGHNT and CDR2 YENEEA. The CDR3: CASSFNRGNNQPQHF. The DNA of the CDR3 is TGTGCCAGCAGCTTTAACAGGGGAAACAATCAGCCCCAGCATTTT.

This chain connects TRBV11-2 to TRBJ2-1, with D unresolved. The CDR3 totals 14 residues. Trimming stripped 0 bases from V and 6 bases from J, with 9 bases between. Germline V CDR1 and CDR2: SGHAT, FQNNGV. The CDR3 DNA reads as TGTGCCAGCAGCTTAGATCGGATGGGCAATGAGCAGTTCTTC. Translating it yields CASSLDRMGNEQFF.

The gene calls are TRBV11-3 and TRBJ1-5; no firm D call. Trimming removed 5 bases from V and 2 bases from J, with 16 bases in between. The germline V gene has CDR1 SGHNT and CDR2 YENEEA. CDR3 length equals 16 residues. The DNA for the CDR3 is TGTGCCAGCAGCCCCATCCCCGACGTGGGCAATCAGCCCCAGCATTTT. This translates into CASSPIPDVGNQPQHF.

The chain couples TRBV7-8 to TRBJ2-1, with no clear D. The CDR3 extends over 12 amino acids. The V end was cut by 1 base, the J end by 6 bases, with 4 bases between. Per germline, CDR1 SGHVS and CDR2 FQNEAQ. The CDR3 protein is CASSLVRNEQFF. CDR3 coding DNA: TGTGCCAGCAGCTTAGTTCGCAATGAGCAGTTCTTC.

On this clone: The sample has other DNA sequences that encode this CDR3 too. The rearrangement links TRBV9 to TRBJ1-1, with D uncertain. There are 13 residues in the CDR3. Trimming stripped 0 bases from V and 1 base from J, with 4 bases between. The germline CDR1 and CDR2 sequences are SGDLS and YYNGEE. The CDR3 loop reads CASSVDGNTEAFF. In DNA, the CDR3 is TGTGCCAGCAGCGTAGACGGGAACACTGAAGCTTTCTTT.

The chain combines TRBV18 with TRBJ1-2, with 7 bases lining up with TRBD1. The germline CDR1 and CDR2 sequences are KGHSH and LQKENI. This CDR3 is built from 14 residues. Trimming at V came to 2 bases and at J to 8 bases, leaving 8 bases not matched to a gene. As DNA, the CDR3 is TGTGCCAGCTCACCAGAAGACAGGGCGGGAGGCTACACCTTC. Its translation: CASSPEDRAGGYTF.

CDR3 sequence: CASSQGNRVGETQYF. The CDR3 DNA follows: TGCGCCAGCAGCCAAGGGAACAGGGTTGGGGAGACCCAGTACTTC. This chain links TRBV4-1 with TRBJ2-5; perhaps TRBD1 as D (6 bases). V shed 1 base and J shed 5 bases, with 14 bases lying between them. Germline V gives CDR1 MGHRA, CDR2 YSYEKL. This CDR3 region has 15 residues.

The rearrangement uses TRBV4-2 and TRBJ2-5, with D perhaps TRBD1 (5 bases). In germline, CDR1 is LGHNA, CDR2 YNFKEQ. The CDR3 covers 14 residues. The V gene lost 1 base and the J gene lost 3 bases, with 9 bases spanning the gap. The CDR3, as DNA: TGTGCCAGCAGCCAAGGGGCCAGGGAAGAGACCCAGTACTTC. Amino acid sequence: CASSQGAREETQYF.

The V call is TRBV20-1, the J call TRBJ1-4, with D maybe TRBD1 (5 bases). The ends were cut back, 6 bases at V and 8 bases at J, with 10 bases in the middle. This CDR3 spans 11 amino acids. From germline, CDR1 is DFQATT and CDR2 SNEGSKA (reference sequence). The CDR3 region is CSARRTEKLFF. CDR3 nucleotides: TGCAGTGCCCGGAGGACAGAAAAACTGTTTTTT.

The chain is built from TRBV5-1 and TRBJ2-3, with D unresolved. From germline, CDR1 is SGHRS and CDR2 YFSETQ. V was shortened by 7 bases and J by 0 bases, with 9 bases between the two germline ends. The CDR3 is 13 amino acids. The CDR3 sequence: CASYKDSTDTQYF. CDR3 coding DNA: TGCGCCAGCTACAAGGATAGCACAGATACGCAGTATTTT.